This T cell receptor (beta chain) was profiled in a study of blood T cell repertoires in COVID-19. This CDR3 is built from 15 residues. J lost 6 bases, V lost 1 base, and 1 base had no gene match. Germline V gives CDR1 LNHNV, CDR2 YYDKDF (reference sequence). Assay used: immunoSEQ multiplex PCR; TCRdb lists only in-frame clones, some missing. Found here are nearly 95,000 clones, approximately 74% of them singletons; the top ten hold over 3.5%. This rearrangement joins TRBV15 to TRBJ1-4; TRBD1 aligns across 11 bases. The material sequenced was peripheral blood. This sequence was found in a man between 65 and 85 years old with COVID-19, enrolled during active disease. CDR3 in amino acids: CATSRGDRGDEKLFF. The CDR3 DNA is TGTGCCACCAGCAGAGGGGACAGGGGGGATGAAAAACTGTTTTTT.